This T cell receptor beta chain was sequenced for a study of CD8+ T cells in alopecia areata. V dropped 6 bases and J dropped 3; count of bases not matched to a gene: 7. The CDR3 totals 13 residues. Germline V CDR1 and CDR2: SQVTM, ANQGSEA. Extracted RNA was reverse transcribed, and the resulting cDNA served as sequencing template. The protocol was immunoSEQ multiplex PCR, while the TCRdb copy is restricted to in-frame clones and leaves out a portion. The sample records 250,000 or so clones, under 80% being singletons. Collection of lesional scalp punch biopsies and peripheral blood was performed in alopecia areata patients.

The sequence was obtained from a human donor with alopecia areata. The sequenced sample was CD4+ T cells sorted from blood, obtained at week 0. V is TRBV29-1 and J is TRBJ1-1, with 7 positions matching TRBD1. Here the CDR3 reads CSVDRRLDTEAFF. The DNA of the CDR3 is TGCAGCGTGGACAGGCGGCTGGACACTGAAGCTTTCTTT.